This T cell receptor (beta chain) was obtained from a study of PD-1 blockade in classical Hodgkin lymphoma. Study-wide context: Once every 2 weeks, patients received intravenous nivolumab at 3 mg/kg.

Study-wide points: Reported findings placed baseline TCR diversity lower in newly diagnosed patients (compared with healthy donors). Prior to therapy, complete responders displayed diversity much like that of newly diagnosed patients.

A remark on this clone: The target antigen is unknown.

The repertoire was sequenced with immunoSEQ multiplex PCR; TCRdb's copy has only in-frame clones and lacks some. The sample lists about 93,000 clones; 78% were seen once. This CDR3 spans 12 amino acids. The ends were cut back, 11 bases at V and 4 bases at J, with 14 bases in the middle. Germline values: CDR1 LNHDA, CDR2 SQIVND (reference sequence). Time point of the sample: cycle 4 day 1 (C4D1), after 6 weeks of nivolumab. Every patient relapsed after autologous stem cell transplantation, and brentuximab vedotin exposure varied. The clonotype comes from a human donor with classical Hodgkin lymphoma. This specimen consisted of peripheral blood mononuclear cells (PBMCs), obtained before the fourth cycle of nivolumab. The chain employs TRBV19 and TRBJ1-2; TRBD1 is a possible D gene (5 bases). CDR3 bases: TGTGCCTCTGGCCGGGGCCTCTATGGCTACACCTTC. It codes for CASGRGLYGYTF.